What follows is one T cell receptor beta chain and its context. Produced via immunoSEQ multiplex PCR; TCRdb's table is partial and in-frame only. The table includes around 160,000 clones, about 84% detected once. This sample was taken from a study of blood T cell repertoires in COVID-19. Germline CDR1 SGHNT, CDR2 YYREEE (reference sequence). The CDR3 covers 14 residues. Trimming took 4 bases from V and 4 from J, leaving 13 bases between them. Sequencing was performed on peripheral blood. This chain connects TRBV5-4 to TRBJ2-3; the D gene is possibly TRBD2 (6 bases). The origin of this receptor is a man aged 60 to 69 with active or convalescent COVID-19. This chain's CDR3 is CASSTGARADTQYF. As DNA, the CDR3 is TGTGCCAGCAGCACGGGAGCTAGGGCAGATACGCAGTATTTT.